These 6 T cell receptor beta chains were all obtained from the same sample, sequenced in a study of cytomegalovirus exposure and HLA in healthy donors. The PCR contained 60 Vbeta and 13 Jbeta primers. Assay used: immunoSEQ multiplex PCR; TCRdb lists only in-frame clones, some missing. The sample lists 150,000 to 180,000 clones; 75% to 85% were seen once. The specimen was PBMCs. The source is a young man in good health and CMV-seropositive.

The chain links TRBV2 to TRBJ1-5; 12 bases align to TRBD1. The CDR3 sequence is 14 residues long. Germline V CDR1 and CDR2: SNHLY, FYNNEI. The junction had 7 bases not matched to a gene; V was cut back by 9 bases and J by 7 bases. CDR3 protein: CASMGTGGRQPQHF. In DNA form, the CDR3 reads TGTGCCAGTATGGGGACAGGGGGCAGACAGCCCCAGCATTTT.

The V and J genes are TRBV18 and TRBJ1-5, with D hard to call. CDR1 and CDR2 from the germline V gene are KGHSH and LQKENI. The CDR3 sequence is 16 residues long. Trimming shortened V by 0 bases and J by 2 bases, and 11 bases separated the two germline ends. CDR3 sequence: CASSPPGEAGNQPQHF. The CDR3 DNA reads as TGTGCCAGCTCACCACCGGGTGAGGCGGGCAATCAGCCCCAGCATTTT.

V is TRBV30 and J is TRBJ1-1; D not resolved. Between the trimmed V and J ends, which lost 2 bases and 0 bases, there was a span of 7 bases. Germline V gives CDR1 GTSNPN, CDR2 SVGIG (reference sequence). The CDR3 consists of 13 residues. Here the CDR3 reads CAWSPQLNTEAFF. DNA of the CDR3: TGTGCCTGGAGTCCCCAGTTGAACACTGAAGCTTTCTTT.

The rearrangement links TRBV19 to TRBJ1-1; 7 bases fit TRBD1. Germline V gene sequence: CDR1 LNHDA, CDR2 SQIVND (reference sequence). CDR3 length equals 17 residues. The V segment lost 5 bases and the J segment 1 base; nucleotides outside the gene matches: 13. The CDR3 sequence is CASSLRYVRGENTEAFF. The CDR3 DNA reads TGTGCCAGTAGTCTCCGATATGTCAGGGGGGAGAACACTGAAGCTTTCTTT.

The chain is built from TRBV6-1 and TRBJ2-7; 10 bases are shared with TRBD2. Germline V lookup: CDR1 MNHNS, CDR2 SASEGT. CDR3 length: 16 amino acids. V shed 2 bases, J shed 0 bases, and the junction held 4 bases outside the gene matches. CDR3: CASSEYGTSDSYEQYF. Here the CDR3 DNA reads TGTGCCAGCAGTGAATATGGGACTAGCGACTCCTACGAGCAGTACTTC.

The rearrangement links TRBV2 to TRBJ2-3; TRBD2 agrees at 8 bases. Looked up from germline, CDR1 is SNHLY and CDR2 is FYNNEI. V trimming: 6 bases; J trimming: 2 bases; junction bases outside the gene matches: 4. The CDR3 loop spans 14 amino acids. CDR3 loop: CASRGGLVTDTQYF. The CDR3 DNA is TGTGCCAGCAGGGGGGGACTAGTCACAGATACGCAGTATTTT.